This T cell receptor (beta chain) stems from a study of cytomegalovirus exposure and HLA in healthy donors. A multiplex PCR was run with 60 Vbeta primers and 13 Jbeta primers. Using immunoSEQ multiplex PCR, the repertoire was profiled, and TCRdb retains in-frame clones only, with some absent. Of more than 15,000 clones detected, approximately 68% appear once; the ten largest clones hold 3% to 4.5%. The CDR3 has 14 amino acids. V was clipped by 5 bases and J by 4 bases; unmatched bases: 3. Germline CDR1 reads LNHNV; CDR2 reads YYDKDF (reference sequence). In the case of this clone: Its matching antigen is unknown.

General study points: One cluster of highly shared sequence variants probably arose as a sequencing artifact. The study assumed roughly uniform donor sequencing depth for presence/absence analyses. CMV serostatus was the only recorded immune exposure for donors. A later analysis found that most CMV-associated TCR beta chains appeared HLA-restricted.

The receptor comes from a young man in good health and CMV-seronegative. The sequenced sample was PBMCs. The V and J genes are TRBV15 and TRBJ1-1, with 11 bases lining up with TRBD1. CDR3: CATSWDRGGTEAFF. In nucleotides, the CDR3 is TGTGCCACCAGCTGGGACAGGGGGGGCACTGAAGCTTTCTTT.